Sequencing of this T cell receptor (beta chain) was carried out in a study of T cells after yellow fever vaccination. This clonotype has just a few counts. Germline lookup yields CDR1 LNHDA and CDR2 SQIVND (reference sequence). The ends lost 4 bases at V and 12 bases at J; junction bases unmatched: 9. This CDR3 spans 14 amino acids. Using its own MiXCR run on the 5' RACE reads, TCRdb lists one record per CDR3 protein. The data show some 340,000 distinct CDR3 sequences, with roughly 10% seen just once and 3% to 4% held by the top ten. This specimen was CD4+ T cells sorted from PBMCs, taken 45 days after the yellow fever booster vaccination. The rearrangement uses TRBV19 and TRBJ2-1, with 10 bases matching TRBD2. The sequence derives from a man in his late teens or twenties who received the YFV17D yellow fever vaccine. The CDR3 DNA follows: TGTGCCAGTAGTACGCAGCGGGGGGGCCAGGGGCAGTTCTTC. Its translation: CASSTQRGGQGQFF.